This T cell receptor (beta chain) was identified in a study of blood T cell repertoires in COVID-19. Repertoires were generated with immunoSEQ multiplex PCR, while TCRdb's copy carries only in-frame clones and drops some. The sample has 120,000 or so clones, about 80% seen once. V was shortened by 3 bases and J by 5 bases, with 10 bases between the two germline ends. CDR3 size: 13 residues. This receptor was obtained from a human donor in a cohort sampled during active COVID-19. The specimen was peripheral blood. The V gene is TRBV12-3 or TRBV12-4, the J gene TRBJ2-5; D might be TRBD1 (6 bases). CDR3 amino acids: CASSFGGGETQYF. The CDR3, as DNA: TGTGCCAGCAGTTTTGGGGGCGGGGAGACCCAGTACTTC.